The 11 T cell receptor beta chains presented below share a single source sample, sequenced in a study of cytomegalovirus exposure and HLA in healthy donors. The PCR was carried out with 60 Vbeta primers and 13 Jbeta primers. Clones were read by immunoSEQ multiplex PCR, and TCRdb kept only the in-frame ones, dropping some. This repertoire shows over 100,000 clones, around three quarters found once; its top ten account for about 5.4%. Specimen: PBMCs. The receptors derive from a woman aged 18-35 years in good health and CMV-seropositive.

The CDR3 region has the DNA TGCGCCAGCAGCTACCCCCCCGGTGAGCAGTTCTTC. This sequence encodes CASSYPPGEQFF. The chain links TRBV5-1 to TRBJ2-1, with D unresolved. Germline CDR1 reads SGHRS; CDR2 reads YFSETQ. CDR3 length: 12 amino acids. Trimming removed 3 bases from V and 9 bases from J, with 10 bases in between.

The V gene is TRBV6-6, the J gene TRBJ2-2; 10 bases map to TRBD1. The germline CDR1 and CDR2 sequences are MNHNY and SVGAGI (reference sequence). The CDR3 sequence is 14 residues long. After removal of 6 bases from V and 4 bases from J, the junction contained 2 bases not matched to a gene. The CDR3 DNA sequence: TGTGCCAGCAGGGGACAGGGGATCACCGGGGAGCTGTTTTTT. This translates into CASRGQGITGELFF.

The chain carries TRBV6-1 and TRBJ2-3; D is unclear. Per the germline V gene, CDR1 is MNHNS and CDR2 is SASEGT. Trimming removed 5 bases at V and 0 bases at J, with 12 bases between. CDR3 length equals 15 residues. The chain's CDR3 is CASSTLTGSTDTQYF. As DNA, the CDR3 is TGTGCCAGCAGTACCCTGACTGGCAGCACAGATACGCAGTATTTT.

DNA for the CDR3: TGTGCCAGTACCAGGGAGGGCAGATCCTACAATGAGCAGTTCTTC. This encodes CASTREGRSYNEQFF. The V gene is TRBV19, the J gene TRBJ2-1, with 7 bases lining up with TRBD2. The CDR3 is 15 amino acids. The junction had 7 bases not matched to a gene; V was cut back by 7 bases and J by 1 base. CDR1 and CDR2 (germline): LNHDA, SQIVND (reference sequence).

J is TRBJ1-2 and V is TRBV10-3, with 9 positions matching TRBD1. This CDR3 comprises 13 residues. V shed 4 bases, J shed 9 bases, and the junction held 6 bases outside the gene matches. Germline values: CDR1 ENHRY, CDR2 SYGVKD. CDR3 loop: CAISGDREISYTF. The CDR3 DNA reads TGTGCCATCAGTGGGGACAGGGAAATTAGCTACACCTTC.

The chain is built from TRBV11-2 and TRBJ2-5; a possible D gene is TRBD2 (6 bases). The length of the CDR3 is 12 residues. Germline V CDR1 and CDR2: SGHAT, FQNNGV. Trimming stripped 5 bases from V and 5 bases from J, with 9 bases between. CDR3 in amino acids: CASSGLRETQYF. CDR3 bases: TGTGCCAGCAGCGGACTACGGGAGACCCAGTACTTC.

In this sample, this clone turned up once. The V gene is TRBV28, the J gene TRBJ2-7, with 8 bases that match TRBD2. Unmatched junction bases numbered 6, after V lost 2 bases and J lost 6 bases. From germline, CDR1 is MDHEN and CDR2 SYDVKM. The length of the CDR3 is 14 residues. The CDR3 reads CASSLPGGPREQYF. The DNA for the CDR3 is TGTGCCAGCAGTTTACCGGGAGGGCCCCGCGAGCAGTACTTC.

This clone was detected once. V usage is TRBV28 and J usage is TRBJ2-3, with 10 nucleotides matching TRBD2. The CDR3 spans 14 residues. The ends lost 6 bases at V and 5 bases at J; junction bases unmatched: 5. CDR1 MDHEN and CDR2 SYDVKM come from the germline V gene. CDR3 sequence (DNA): TGTGCCAGCAGACTAGCGGGAAGAAGAGATACGCAGTATTTT. Amino acids: CASRLAGRRDTQYF. The full variable domain, completed using reference TRBV28 and TRBJ2-3, is DVKVTQSSRYLVKRTGEKVFLECVQDMDHENMFWYRQDPGLGLRLIYFSYDVKMKEKGDIPEGYSVSREKKERFSLILESASTNQTSMYLCASRLAGRRDTQYFGPGTRLTVL.

The genes are TRBV14 and TRBJ2-1; 13 bases are shared with TRBD2. CDR3 length: 17 residues. Germline V gene data show CDR1 as SGHDN and CDR2 as FVKESK. V lost 4 bases to trimming and J lost 4 bases; unmatched junction nucleotides: 7. CDR3 residues: CASSRDPGLAGYNEQFF. CDR3 coding DNA: TGTGCCAGCAGCCGAGACCCGGGACTAGCGGGGTACAATGAGCAGTTCTTC. Filled out from reference TRBV14 and TRBJ2-1, the complete variable domain reads EAGVTQFPSHSVIEKGQTVTLRCDPISGHDNLYWYRRVMGKEIKFLLHFVKESKQDESGMPNNRFLAERTGGTYSTLKVQPAELEDSGVYFCASSRDPGLAGYNEQFFGPGTRLTVL.

This clone was observed once. This chain uses TRBV2 with TRBJ1-2, with D tentatively TRBD1 (5 bases). CDR1 is SNHLY, CDR2 FYNNEI, per germline. This CDR3 has 17 residues. The germline V and J ends were trimmed by 1 base and 3 bases, with 18 bases remaining between them. The CDR3 sequence: CASSEVSEEGDDYGYTF. The CDR3 bases are TGTGCCAGCAGTGAAGTGTCGGAAGAAGGGGATGACTATGGCTACACCTTC.

The chain recombines TRBV30 with TRBJ2-1; 7 bases map to TRBD2. The ends lost 5 bases at V and 16 bases at J; junction bases unmatched: 14. Germline V gene sequence: CDR1 GTSNPN, CDR2 SVGIG (reference sequence). CDR3 length: 12 residues. The CDR3, as DNA: TGTGCCTGGGGACTAGAGGTGGGTGATTGTTTCTTC. Amino acids: CAWGLEVGDCFF.